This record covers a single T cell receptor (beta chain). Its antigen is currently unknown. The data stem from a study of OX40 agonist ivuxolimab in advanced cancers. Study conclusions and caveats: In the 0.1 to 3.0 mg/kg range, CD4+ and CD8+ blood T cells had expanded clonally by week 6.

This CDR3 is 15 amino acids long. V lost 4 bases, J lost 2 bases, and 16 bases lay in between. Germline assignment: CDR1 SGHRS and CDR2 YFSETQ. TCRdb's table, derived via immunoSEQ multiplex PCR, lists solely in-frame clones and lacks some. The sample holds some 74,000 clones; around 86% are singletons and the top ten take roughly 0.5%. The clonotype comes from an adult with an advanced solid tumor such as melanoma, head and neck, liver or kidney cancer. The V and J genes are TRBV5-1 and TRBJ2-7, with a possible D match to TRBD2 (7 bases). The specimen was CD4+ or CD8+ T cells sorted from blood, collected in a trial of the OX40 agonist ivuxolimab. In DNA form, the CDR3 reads TGCGCCAGCAGCCTTTTTGAGGGGGGGCCCTACGAGCAGTACTTC. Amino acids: CASSLFEGGPYEQYF.